This T cell receptor beta chain is from a study of blood T cell repertoires in COVID-19. The junction had 8 bases not matched to a gene; V was cut back by 3 bases and J by 0 bases. CDR1 is LGHDT and CDR2 is YNNKEL in the germline V gene (reference sequence). This CDR3 comprises 16 residues. Repertoires were generated with immunoSEQ multiplex PCR, while TCRdb's copy carries only in-frame clones and drops some. The sample shows 240,000 or so clones, 88% of them seen only once. The TCR originated in a woman in her twenties or thirties with acute or convalescent COVID-19. The rearrangement uses TRBV3-1 (or the pseudogene TRBV3-2) and TRBJ2-7, with 7 bases matching TRBD2. The sample was peripheral blood. CDR3 sequence: CASSHIGVAGSYEQYF. In DNA form, the CDR3 reads TGTGCCAGCAGCCACATTGGGGTAGCGGGCTCCTACGAGCAGTACTTC.